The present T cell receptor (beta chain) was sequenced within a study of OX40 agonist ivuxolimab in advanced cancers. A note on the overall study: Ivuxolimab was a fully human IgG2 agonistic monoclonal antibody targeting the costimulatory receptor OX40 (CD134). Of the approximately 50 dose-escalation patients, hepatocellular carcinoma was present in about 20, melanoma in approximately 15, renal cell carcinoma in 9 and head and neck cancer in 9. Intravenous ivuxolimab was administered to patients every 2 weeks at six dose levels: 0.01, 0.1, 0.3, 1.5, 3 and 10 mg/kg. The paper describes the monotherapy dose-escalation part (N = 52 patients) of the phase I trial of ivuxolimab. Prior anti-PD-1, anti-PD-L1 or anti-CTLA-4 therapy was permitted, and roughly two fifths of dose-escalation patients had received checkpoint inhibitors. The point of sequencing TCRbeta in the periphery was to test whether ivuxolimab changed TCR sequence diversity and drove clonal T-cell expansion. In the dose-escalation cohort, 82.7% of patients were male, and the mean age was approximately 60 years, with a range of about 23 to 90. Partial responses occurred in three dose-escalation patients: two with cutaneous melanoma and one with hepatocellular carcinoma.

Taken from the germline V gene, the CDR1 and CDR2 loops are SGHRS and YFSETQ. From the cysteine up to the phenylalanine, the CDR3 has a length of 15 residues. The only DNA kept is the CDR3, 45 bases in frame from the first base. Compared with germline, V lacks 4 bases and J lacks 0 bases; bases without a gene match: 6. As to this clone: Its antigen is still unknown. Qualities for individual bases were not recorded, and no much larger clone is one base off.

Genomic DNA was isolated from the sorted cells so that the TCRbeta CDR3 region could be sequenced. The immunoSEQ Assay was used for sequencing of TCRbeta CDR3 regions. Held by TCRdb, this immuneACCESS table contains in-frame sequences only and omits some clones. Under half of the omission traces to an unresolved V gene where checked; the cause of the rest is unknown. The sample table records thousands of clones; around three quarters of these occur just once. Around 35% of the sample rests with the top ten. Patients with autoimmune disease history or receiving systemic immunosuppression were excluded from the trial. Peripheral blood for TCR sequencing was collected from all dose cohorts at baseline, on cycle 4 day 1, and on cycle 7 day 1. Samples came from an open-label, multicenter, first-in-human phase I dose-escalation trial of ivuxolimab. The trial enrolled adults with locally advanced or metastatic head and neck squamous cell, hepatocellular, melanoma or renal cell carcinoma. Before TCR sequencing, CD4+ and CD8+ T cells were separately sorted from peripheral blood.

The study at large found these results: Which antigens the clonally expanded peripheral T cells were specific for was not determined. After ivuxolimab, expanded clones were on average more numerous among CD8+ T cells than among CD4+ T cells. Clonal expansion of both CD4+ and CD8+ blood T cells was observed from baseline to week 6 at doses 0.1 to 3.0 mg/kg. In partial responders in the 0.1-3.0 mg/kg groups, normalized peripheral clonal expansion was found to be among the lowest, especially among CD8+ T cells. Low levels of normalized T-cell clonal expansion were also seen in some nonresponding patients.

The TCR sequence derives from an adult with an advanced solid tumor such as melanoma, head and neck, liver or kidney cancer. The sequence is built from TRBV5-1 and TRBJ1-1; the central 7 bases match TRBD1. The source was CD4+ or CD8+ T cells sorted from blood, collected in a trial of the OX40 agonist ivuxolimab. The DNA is TGCGCCAGCAGCCCCGGGGACAGCATGAACACTGAAGCTTTCTTT. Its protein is CASSPGDSMNTEAFF.